This TCR beta chain was found in a study of blood T cell repertoires in COVID-19. Study context: From the United States, Italy and Spain came samples of acute and convalescent COVID-19. Sources were T cells, B-cell-depleted T cells, or PBMCs; the material itself was cDNA or gDNA.

Authors' methods: Reference gene primer amplification yielded estimated nucleated cell counts. The repertoire was sequenced with immunoSEQ multiplex PCR; TCRdb's copy has only in-frame clones and lacks some. The V and J calls and the clone size are those of that table, but D and trimming were determined from the DNA. The sample carries more than 200,000 clones, approximately 80% recorded once. The CDR3 length is 13 residues. The germline V gene encodes CDR1 MNHNY and CDR2 SVGAGI (reference sequence). V trimming: 11 bases; J trimming: 1 base; junction bases outside the gene matches: 4. Sample: peripheral blood. This clonotype was sampled from a man in his fifties or sixties with acute or convalescent COVID-19. The chain couples TRBV6-6 to TRBJ2-3; the match to TRBD2 covers 9 bases. The CDR3 nucleotides are TGTGCCGTCCGACTAGCGGGCACAGATACGCAGTATTTT. It specifies CAVRLAGTDTQYF.